The sequence of this T cell receptor beta chain was determined in a study of cytomegalovirus exposure and HLA in healthy donors. Study findings and constraints: Data from an earlier analysis indicated that most TCR beta V segments were productive either about 90% or about 30% of the time. The classifier reportedly diagnosed cytomegalovirus status with high sensitivity and specificity. Reportedly, HLA-A and HLA-B alleles of most subjects were accurately predicted from TCR beta.

For this clone: The antigen remains unidentified.

PCR was performed using 60 Vbeta and 13 Jbeta primers. Assay: immunoSEQ multiplex PCR; the TCRdb copy retains only in-frame clones and omits some. The sample is made up of around 74,000 clones, and the top ten hold approximately 4.6% of it. The CDR3 extends over 12 amino acids. Trimming cost V 5 bases and J 8 bases; bases outside gene matches: 5. Germline V gives CDR1 SNHLY, CDR2 FYNNEI. The sequenced sample was PBMCs. This chain connects TRBV2 to TRBJ1-1, with TRBD1 matching over 7 bases. This TCR was sampled from a man aged 30 to 39 in good health and CMV-seronegative. For the CDR3, the DNA is TGTGCCAGCAGTTGGACAGGACAAGAAGCTTTCTTT. Translated: CASSWTGQEAFF.